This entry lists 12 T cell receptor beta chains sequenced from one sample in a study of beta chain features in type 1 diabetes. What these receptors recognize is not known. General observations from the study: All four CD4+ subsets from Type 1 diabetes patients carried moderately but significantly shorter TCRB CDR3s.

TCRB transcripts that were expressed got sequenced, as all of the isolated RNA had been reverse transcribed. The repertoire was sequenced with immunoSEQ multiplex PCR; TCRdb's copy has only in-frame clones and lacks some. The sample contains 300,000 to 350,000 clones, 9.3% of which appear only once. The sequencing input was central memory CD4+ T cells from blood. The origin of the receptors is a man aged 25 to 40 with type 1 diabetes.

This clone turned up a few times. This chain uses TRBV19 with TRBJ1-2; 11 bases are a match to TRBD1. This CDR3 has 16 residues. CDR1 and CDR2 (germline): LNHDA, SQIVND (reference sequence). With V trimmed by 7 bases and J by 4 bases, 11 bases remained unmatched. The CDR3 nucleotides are TGTGCCAGTACCTCTTCGGGACAGGGGGGGTTCTATGGCTACACCTTC. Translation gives CASTSSGQGGFYGYTF.

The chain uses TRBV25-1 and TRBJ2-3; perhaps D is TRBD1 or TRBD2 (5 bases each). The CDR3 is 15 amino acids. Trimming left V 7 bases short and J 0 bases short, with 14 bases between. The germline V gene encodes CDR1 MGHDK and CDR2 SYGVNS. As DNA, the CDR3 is TGTGCCAGCAATCCGGGACGCTTCAGCACAGATACGCAGTATTTT. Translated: CASNPGRFSTDTQYF.

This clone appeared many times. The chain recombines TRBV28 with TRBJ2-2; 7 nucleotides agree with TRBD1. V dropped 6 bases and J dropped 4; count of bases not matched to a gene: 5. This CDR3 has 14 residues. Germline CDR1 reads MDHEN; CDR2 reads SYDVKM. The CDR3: CASRSGQTTGELFF. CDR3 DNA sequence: TGTGCCAGCAGGTCGGGACAGACCACCGGGGAGCTGTTTTTT.

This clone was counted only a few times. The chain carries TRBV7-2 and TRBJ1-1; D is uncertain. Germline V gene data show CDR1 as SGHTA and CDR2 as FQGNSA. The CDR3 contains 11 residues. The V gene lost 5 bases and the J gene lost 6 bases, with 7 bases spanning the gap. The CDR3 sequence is CASSAGAEAFF. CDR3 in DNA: TGTGCCAGCAGCGCCGGGGCTGAAGCTTTCTTT.

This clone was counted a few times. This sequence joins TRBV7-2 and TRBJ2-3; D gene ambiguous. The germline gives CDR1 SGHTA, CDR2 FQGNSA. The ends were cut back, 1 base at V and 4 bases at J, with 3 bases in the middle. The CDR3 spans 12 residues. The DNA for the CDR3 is TGTGCCAGCAGCTTAGTTCCAGATACGCAGTATTTT. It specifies CASSLVPDTQYF.

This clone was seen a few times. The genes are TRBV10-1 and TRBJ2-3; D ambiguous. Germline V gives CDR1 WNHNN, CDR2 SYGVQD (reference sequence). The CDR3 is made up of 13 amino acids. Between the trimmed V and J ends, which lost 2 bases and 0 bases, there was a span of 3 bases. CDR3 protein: CASSETSTDTQYF. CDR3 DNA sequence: TGCGCCAGCAGTGAGACTAGCACAGATACGCAGTATTTT.

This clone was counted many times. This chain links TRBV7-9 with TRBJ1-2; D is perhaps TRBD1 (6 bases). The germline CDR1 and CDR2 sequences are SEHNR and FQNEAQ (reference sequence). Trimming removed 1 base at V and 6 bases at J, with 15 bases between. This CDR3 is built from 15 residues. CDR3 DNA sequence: TGTGCCAGCAGCTTAGGGGACAAGGGGAGGCATGGCTACACCTTC. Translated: CASSLGDKGRHGYTF.

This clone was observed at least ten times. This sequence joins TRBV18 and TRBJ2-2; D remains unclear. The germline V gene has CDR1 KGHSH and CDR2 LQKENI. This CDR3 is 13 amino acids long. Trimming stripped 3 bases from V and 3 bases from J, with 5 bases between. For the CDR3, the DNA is TGTGCCAGCTCACCCGGAGACACCGGGGAGCTGTTTTTT. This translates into CASSPGDTGELFF.

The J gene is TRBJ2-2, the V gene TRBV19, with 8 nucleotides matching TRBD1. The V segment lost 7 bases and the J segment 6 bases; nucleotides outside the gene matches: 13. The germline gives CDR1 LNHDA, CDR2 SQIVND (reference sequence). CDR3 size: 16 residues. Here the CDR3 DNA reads TGTGCCAGTACGAAAGCGACAGGGGTTGGTCCCGGGGAGCTGTTTTTT. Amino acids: CASTKATGVGPGELFF.

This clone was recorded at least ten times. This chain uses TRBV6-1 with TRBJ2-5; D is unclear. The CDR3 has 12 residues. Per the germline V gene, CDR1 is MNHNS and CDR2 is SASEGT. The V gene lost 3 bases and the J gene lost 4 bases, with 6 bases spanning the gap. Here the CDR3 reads CASSEWRETQYF. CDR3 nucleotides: TGTGCCAGCAGTGAGTGGAGAGAGACCCAGTACTTC.

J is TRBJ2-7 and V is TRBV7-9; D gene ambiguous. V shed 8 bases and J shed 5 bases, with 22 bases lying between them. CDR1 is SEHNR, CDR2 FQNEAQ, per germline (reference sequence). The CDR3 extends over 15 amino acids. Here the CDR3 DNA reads TGTGCCAGCCTGTCCCTCCTGGATGCGACCCACGAGCAGTACTTC. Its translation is CASLSLLDATHEQYF.

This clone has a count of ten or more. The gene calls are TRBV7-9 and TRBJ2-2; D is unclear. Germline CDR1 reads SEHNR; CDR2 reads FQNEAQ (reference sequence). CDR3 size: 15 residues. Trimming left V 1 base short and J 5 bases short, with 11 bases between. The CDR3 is CASSLGTRPTGELFF. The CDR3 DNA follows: TGTGCCAGCAGCTTAGGGACCAGACCAACCGGGGAGCTGTTTTTT.